A single T cell receptor beta chain is shown here with its context. As yet, its antigen is unknown. This specimen belongs to a study of beta chain features in type 1 diabetes. A sort by CD45RO/CCR7/CD25/CD127/CD95/CD27 yielded CD4+ naive, central memory, regulatory and stem cell-like memory cells. The CDR3 covers 13 residues. The study reverse transcribed the entire isolated RNA, so it sequenced expressed TCRB transcripts. It was found that naive, central memory and regulatory T cell samples averaged approximately 3.9 million reads. Sequencing was performed with immunoSEQ multiplex PCR; in TCRdb, only in-frame clones are kept and a portion is missing. The profile shows some 230,000 clones, 9.6% of them singletons. Study results and limitations: Researchers could not determine here whether HLA type influences TCRB rearrangement.

Sequencing was performed on naive CD4+ T cells from blood. The source is a woman aged 18 to 35 in good health. The chain links TRBV21-1 to TRBJ2-1; TRBD1 is the table's D call, not checked against the DNA. TRBV21-1 has pseudogene status. The CDR3 loop is CASPKGDGDEQFF. CDR3 DNA: TGTGCCAGCCCTAAGGGGGACGGGGATGAGCAGTTCTTC.